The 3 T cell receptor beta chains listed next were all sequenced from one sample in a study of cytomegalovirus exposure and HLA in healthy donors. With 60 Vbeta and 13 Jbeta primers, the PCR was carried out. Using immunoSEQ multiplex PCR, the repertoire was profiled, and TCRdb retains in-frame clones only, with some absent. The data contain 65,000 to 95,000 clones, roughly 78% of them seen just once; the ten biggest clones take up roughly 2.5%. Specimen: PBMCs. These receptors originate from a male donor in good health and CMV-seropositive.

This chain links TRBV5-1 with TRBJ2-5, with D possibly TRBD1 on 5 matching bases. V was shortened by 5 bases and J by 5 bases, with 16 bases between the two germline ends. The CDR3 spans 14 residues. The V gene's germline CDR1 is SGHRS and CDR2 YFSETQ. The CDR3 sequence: CASSRTPQMETQYF. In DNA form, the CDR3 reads TGCGCCAGCAGTCGGACACCTCAAATGGAGACCCAGTACTTC.

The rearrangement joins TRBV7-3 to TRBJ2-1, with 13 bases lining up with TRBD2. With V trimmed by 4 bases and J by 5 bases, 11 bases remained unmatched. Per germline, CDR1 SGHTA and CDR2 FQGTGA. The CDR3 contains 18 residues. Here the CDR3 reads CASSSQDRLAGGHNEQFF. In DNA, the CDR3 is TGTGCCAGCAGCTCGCAGGACCGACTAGCGGGAGGTCACAATGAGCAGTTCTTC.

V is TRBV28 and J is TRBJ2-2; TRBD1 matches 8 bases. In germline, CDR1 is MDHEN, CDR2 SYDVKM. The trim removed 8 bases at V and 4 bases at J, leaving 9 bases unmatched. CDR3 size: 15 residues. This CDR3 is CASHRQGRLTGELFF. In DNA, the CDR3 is TGTGCCAGCCACCGACAGGGGAGGCTCACCGGGGAGCTGTTTTTT.